Presented here are 7 T cell receptor beta chains from one specimen sequenced in a study of CD8+CD57+ T cells in acquired aplastic anemia (dated by TCRdb to 2016 to 2019). Instrument used: Illumina HiSeq 2000. Genomic DNA served as template for TCR beta VDJ combination and CDR3 sequence profiling. The public reads were reprocessed in TCRdb via fastp at Q25 and MiXCR, keeping in-frame beta chains. For every CDR3 protein sequence, its rows merge into one entry that carries the most common genes and DNA. Recorded for this sample are around 200,000 distinct CDR3 sequences; 54% of them occurred a single time. The ten largest make up about a sixth of the sample. The sequenced material came from sorted CD4+, CD8+, or CD8+CD57+ T cells (not recorded which) from PBMCs. The source is a human donor in good health, serving as a control.

The table lists this clonotype with many counts. The chain recombines TRBV4-2 with TRBJ1-5; D is uncertain. This CDR3 has 15 residues. Trimming took 2 bases from V and 4 from J, leaving 12 bases between them. Germline CDR1 is LGHNA and CDR2 is YNFKEQ. The CDR3 bases are TGTGCCAGCAGCCAAAATCCTACGGAGAATCAGCCCCAGCATTTT. Translation gives CASSQNPTENQPQHF.

Of note for this clonotype: The missing conserved phenylalanine or tryptophan at the end of this CDR3 makes a read error likely. The chain is built from TRBV29-1 and TRBJ1-2, with D perhaps matching TRBD1 (6 bases). Germline V gene lookup returns CDR1 SQVTM and CDR2 ANQGSEA. Trimming removed 2 bases from V and 0 bases from J, with 19 bases in between. This CDR3 spans 17 amino acids. The CDR3 DNA follows: TGCAGCGTTGAACCCGTCGGGACATATATAGCTAACTATGGCTACACCCTC. It translates to CSVEPVGTYIANYGYTL.

This clonotype was seen at least ten times. The chain employs TRBV4-2 and TRBJ2-5, with 7 nucleotides matching TRBD1. This CDR3 is built from 15 residues. With 1 base clipped from V and 2 bases from J, the junction kept 4 bases outside the gene matches. From germline, CDR1 is LGHNA and CDR2 YNFKEQ. The CDR3 protein is CASSQVGQQQETQYF. The CDR3 nucleotides are TGTGCCAGCAGCCAAGTGGGACAGCAACAAGAGACCCAGTACTTC.

Ten or more counts support this clonotype. The chain recombines TRBV7-2 with TRBJ2-7; 8 positions agree with TRBD2. Trimming cost V 5 bases and J 0 bases; bases outside gene matches: 9. This CDR3 contains 16 residues. CDR1 and CDR2 from the germline V gene are SGHTA and FQGNSA. Here the CDR3 reads CASSPATSASSYEQYF. In DNA form, the CDR3 reads TGTGCCAGCAGCCCGGCGACTAGCGCGAGCTCCTACGAGCAGTACTTC.

The sample holds many counts of this clonotype. This rearrangement joins TRBV20-1 to TRBJ2-7, with 8 positions matching TRBD1. Germline loops: CDR1 DFQATT, CDR2 SNEGSKA (reference sequence). CDR3 length: 14 amino acids. V trimming: 1 base; J trimming: 4 bases; junction bases outside the gene matches: 6. CDR3 protein: CSARGTGKSYEQYF. CDR3 DNA: TGCAGTGCTAGAGGGACAGGGAAGTCATACGAGCAGTACTTC.

This chain joins TRBV20-1 and TRBJ2-5; the D call may be TRBD1 or TRBD2 (6 bases each). V was trimmed by 6 bases and J by 4 bases, leaving 18 bases between them. The germline V gene has CDR1 DFQATT and CDR2 SNEGSKA (reference sequence). The CDR3 sequence is 14 residues long. CDR3 amino acids: CSAQGGSGIETQYF. CDR3 nucleotides: TGCAGTGCACAAGGGGGGTCAGGGATAGAGACCCAGTACTTC.

The rearrangement uses TRBV9 and TRBJ2-5; 11 bases fit TRBD2. CDR3 size: 15 residues. Looked up from germline, CDR1 is SGDLS and CDR2 is YYNGEE. The V gene end was trimmed by 1 base and the J gene end by 2 bases; junction bases not matched to a gene: 1. Here the CDR3 DNA reads TGTGCCAGCAGCGTATCTAGCGGGGGGCAAGAGACCCAGTACTTC. Its protein is CASSVSSGGQETQYF.